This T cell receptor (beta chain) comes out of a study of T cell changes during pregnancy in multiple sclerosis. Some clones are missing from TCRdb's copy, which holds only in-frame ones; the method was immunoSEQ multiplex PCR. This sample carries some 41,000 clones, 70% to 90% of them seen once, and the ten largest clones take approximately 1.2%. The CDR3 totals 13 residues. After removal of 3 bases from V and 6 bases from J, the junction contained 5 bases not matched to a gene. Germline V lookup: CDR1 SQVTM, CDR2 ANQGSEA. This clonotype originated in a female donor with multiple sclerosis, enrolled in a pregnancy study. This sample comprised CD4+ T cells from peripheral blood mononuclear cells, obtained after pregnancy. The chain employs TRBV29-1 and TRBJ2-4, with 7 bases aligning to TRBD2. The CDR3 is CSVERGGRNIQYF. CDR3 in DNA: TGCAGCGTTGAGAGGGGCGGGAGAAACATTCAGTACTTC.